What follows is one T cell receptor (beta chain) and its context. This specimen comes from a study of shared clonotypes between healthy human individuals. Positively selected for CCR7, the CD45RO-negative cells used as naive CD8 cells excluded terminally differentiated effector memory CD45RA+ cells. Only in-frame clones appear in the TCRdb table, and some are missing; sequencing was by immunoSEQ multiplex PCR. The sample shows roughly 590,000 clones, nearly 97% of them seen only once. Trimming cost V 4 bases and J 7 bases, with 10 bases left between them. This CDR3 comprises 12 residues. The germline gives CDR1 SGHAT, CDR2 FQNNGV.

The TCR originated in a woman aged 25 to 45 in good health. The rearrangement uses TRBV11-2 and TRBJ1-1, with D unresolved. The source material was naive CD8+ T cells sorted from blood. For the CDR3, the DNA is TGTGCCAGCAGCTCAAGTCGAGATGAAGCTTTCTTT. Protein product: CASSSSRDEAFF.